This passage covers 26 T cell receptor beta chains from one sample sequenced in a study of shared clonotypes between healthy human individuals. Some clones are missing from TCRdb's copy, which holds only in-frame ones; the method was immunoSEQ multiplex PCR. The sample shows fewer than 600,000 clones, 70% to 80% of them seen only once. The sample taken for sequencing was PBMCs. These receptor sequences come from a woman between 40 and 55 years old in good health. Some clones in this sample may be carry-over from other donors' samples.

The sample holds a few counts of this clone. V gene TRBV4-2 combines with J gene TRBJ1-1, with D possibly being TRBD1 (5 bases). The CDR3 consists of 13 residues. Germline V CDR1 and CDR2: LGHNA, YNFKEQ. V was trimmed by 1 base and J by 7 bases, leaving 10 bases between them. The CDR3 coding sequence is TGTGCCAGCAGCCAAGCAGGGACCGGTGAAGCTTTCTTT. It codes for CASSQAGTGEAFF.

V and J are TRBV11-3 and TRBJ2-1; 8 bases match TRBD1. V gave up 5 bases and J gave up 0 bases; unmatched junction bases: 6. The CDR3 consists of 16 residues. Germline V gene sequence: CDR1 SGHNT, CDR2 YENEEA. As DNA, the CDR3 is TGTGCCAGCAGCCCCGGACAGGGCAGCTCCTACAATGAGCAGTTCTTC. The encoded protein is CASSPGQGSSYNEQFF.

This chain joins TRBV19 and TRBJ2-3, with D tentatively TRBD1 (6 bases). CDR3 length: 14 residues. V was clipped by 4 bases and J by 1 base, with 9 bases between them. Germline assignment: CDR1 LNHDA and CDR2 SQIVND (reference sequence). The CDR3 DNA reads as TGTGCCAGTAGTACTAGACAGGGCACAGATACGCAGTATTTT. This gives the protein CASSTRQGTDTQYF.

The chain couples TRBV7-2 to TRBJ1-2, with 7 positions matching TRBD1. The CDR3 runs to 15 residues. CDR1 and CDR2 from the germline V gene are SGHTA and FQGNSA. V trimming: 5 bases; J trimming: 4 bases; junction bases outside the gene matches: 10. CDR3 sequence: CASSGYPGQIYGYTF. The CDR3 coding sequence is TGTGCCAGCAGCGGCTACCCGGGACAGATCTATGGCTACACCTTC.

The V call is TRBV4-2, the J call TRBJ1-3, with a possible D match to TRBD1 (6 bases). Trimming took 5 bases from V and 0 from J, leaving 14 bases between them. This CDR3 contains 16 residues. Germline V gives CDR1 LGHNA, CDR2 YNFKEQ. In DNA form, the CDR3 reads TGTGCCAGCAGCTGGGGGACAAGGGCCTCTGGAAACACCATATATTTT. Encoded protein: CASSWGTRASGNTIYF.

This clone has more than one count but fewer than ten. This chain uses TRBV30 with TRBJ2-7; possibly TRBD1 for D (6 bases). Germline assignment: CDR1 GTSNPN and CDR2 SVGIG (reference sequence). Trimming removed 0 bases from V and 1 base from J, with 7 bases in between. The CDR3 has 13 residues. In nucleotides, the CDR3 is TGTGCCTGGAGTGTTGACAGGTCCTACGAGCAGTACTTC. Its translation is CAWSVDRSYEQYF.

On this clone: The junction departs from the called germline gene at one end, perhaps through a read error. The chain joins TRBV25-1 to TRBJ2-5; tentative D call: TRBD1 (7 bases). In germline, CDR1 is MGHDK, CDR2 SYGVNS. The CDR3 is 17 amino acids. CDR3 in DNA: TGTGCCAGCGGTGAAGGAGGCGGGACAGTGTACCGAGAGACCCAGTACTTC. Its translation is CASGEGGGTVYRETQYF.

This clone was recorded many times. This chain joins TRBV27 and TRBJ1-4, with 10 bases lining up with TRBD1. Losses at the gene ends were 5 bases for V and 9 bases for J; bases not matched to a gene: 9. From germline, CDR1 is MNHEY and CDR2 SMNVEV (reference sequence). The CDR3 sequence is 15 residues long. CDR3 sequence reads: CASSETGTGVQKLFF. The CDR3 bases are TGTGCCAGCAGTGAAACCGGGACAGGGGTGCAAAAACTGTTTTTT.

A word on this clone: One end of the junction varies from germline; a read error may be responsible. The chain carries TRBV7-7 and TRBJ2-5; no clear D gene. Germline values: CDR1 SSHAT, CDR2 FNYEAQ (reference sequence). This CDR3 contains 14 residues. The CDR3 protein is CASSLVSSPETQYF. In DNA form, the CDR3 reads TGTGCTAGCAGCTTAGTGTCCAGCCCAGAGACCCAGTACTTC.

This chain connects TRBV27 to TRBJ2-7, with 7 bases that match TRBD1. This CDR3 has 16 residues. The V and J ends lost 5 bases and 3 bases, in that order; junction bases with no gene match: 13. Germline CDR1 and CDR2: MNHEY and SMNVEV (reference sequence). CDR3 DNA: TGTGCCAGCAGTAGTGACAGGGTCCCCCCCCTCTACGAGCAGTACTTC. This codes for CASSSDRVPPLYEQYF.

The chain links TRBV18 to TRBJ2-1; the D call may be TRBD1 or TRBD2 (5 bases each). Germline CDR1 reads KGHSH; CDR2 reads LQKENI. This CDR3 has 14 residues. Trimming stripped 1 base from V and 4 bases from J, with 8 bases between. CDR3 nucleotides: TGTGCCAGCTCACCACTGGGGGATTACAATGAGCAGTTCTTC. This encodes CASSPLGDYNEQFF.

V usage is TRBV28 and J usage is TRBJ1-1; the D gene is possibly TRBD1 (5 bases). The V and J ends lost 6 bases and 4 bases respectively, with 18 bases between them. CDR1 is MDHEN, CDR2 SYDVKM, per germline. The CDR3 covers 15 residues. The CDR3 bases are TGTGCCAGCAGAACGGGACTCCGCTTCACCACTGAAGCTTTCTTT. It is translated as CASRTGLRFTTEAFF.

This clone was seen a single time. The V and J genes are TRBV4-2 and TRBJ2-1, with a weak D call TRBD1 (7 bases). Trimming pared 0 bases from V and 0 bases from J, leaving 12 bases between. Germline V gives CDR1 LGHNA, CDR2 YNFKEQ. The CDR3 is 17 residues long. The DNA for the CDR3 is TGTGCCAGCAGCCAAGATCCGGGGGACAGCTCCTACAATGAGCAGTTCTTC. Encoded protein: CASSQDPGDSSYNEQFF.

This sequence joins TRBV19 and TRBJ2-7; D perhaps matches TRBD2 (6 bases). Per germline, CDR1 LNHDA and CDR2 SQIVND (reference sequence). CDR3 length: 15 amino acids. Trimming took 5 bases from V and 3 from J, leaving 17 bases between them. CDR3 in DNA: TGTGCCAGTAGTTTGGGGGGACGAGGGGACTACGAGCAGTACTTC. Protein: CASSLGGRGDYEQYF.

The chain recombines TRBV14 with TRBJ2-7, with D possibly being TRBD1 or TRBD2 (5 bases each). The CDR3 runs 12 residues. Germline V gene lookup returns CDR1 SGHDN and CDR2 FVKESK. Deletions cut 2 bases from V and 12 bases from J, with 14 bases between. This chain's CDR3 is CASSQSSGTPYF. The CDR3 region has the DNA TGTGCCAGCAGCCAATCCTCCGGGACGCCGTACTTC.

Points on this clone: A read error may account for a junction end that differs from germline. This chain connects TRBV7-7 to TRBJ2-7, with 9 bases fitting TRBD1. Germline V CDR1 and CDR2: SSHAT, FNYEAQ (reference sequence). The CDR3 loop spans 15 amino acids. In DNA form, the CDR3 reads TGTGCTAGCAGCCCGTCCGGGACAGGGACGGGGGAGCAGTACTTC. Its protein product is CASSPSGTGTGEQYF.

V gene TRBV19 combines with J gene TRBJ2-7; D gene unclear. Germline CDR1 and CDR2: LNHDA and SQIVND (reference sequence). The CDR3 runs to 15 residues. Trimming cost V 5 bases and J 1 base, with 15 bases left between them. Here the CDR3 reads CASSPFLLGSYEQYF. For the CDR3, the DNA is TGTGCCAGTAGTCCCTTCCTCTTGGGGTCCTACGAGCAGTACTTC.

There are a few counts of this clone. This chain connects TRBV28 to TRBJ1-5; 8 nucleotides match TRBD1. CDR1 and CDR2 (germline): MDHEN, SYDVKM. The CDR3 contains 15 residues. V gave up 8 bases and J gave up 6 bases; unmatched junction bases: 12. For the CDR3, the DNA is TGTGCCAGCGCCCTTTCAGGGGGCGTGTTTCAGCCCCAGCATTTT. This gives the protein CASALSGGVFQPQHF.

With regard to this clone: The sample carries other DNA sequences with the same CDR3. The CDR3 coding sequence is TGTGCCAGCAGGGAACAAGAGACCCAGTACTTC. Amino acids: CASREQETQYF. The V gene is TRBV2, the J gene TRBJ2-5; the D is unclear. The V gene's germline CDR1 is SNHLY and CDR2 FYNNEI. V lost 6 bases, J lost 2 bases, and 4 bases lay in between. This CDR3 is built from 11 residues. Full variable domain (missing parts from reference TRBV2 and TRBJ2-5): EPEVTQTPSHQVTQMGQEVILRCVPISNHLYFYWYRQILGQKVEFLVSFYNNEISEKSEIFDDQFSVERPDGSNFTLKIRSTKLEDSAMYFCASREQETQYFGPGTRLLVL.

This clone appeared once. CDR3 sequence: CASSFMGNEQFF. The CDR3 coding sequence is TGTGCCAGCAGCTTTATGGGAAATGAGCAGTTCTTC. The chain links TRBV7-9 to TRBJ2-1; D unresolved. CDR1 and CDR2 from the germline V gene are SEHNR and FQNEAQ (reference sequence). The germline V and J ends were trimmed by 3 bases and 7 bases, with 7 bases remaining between them. The CDR3 is made up of 12 amino acids.

This chain joins TRBV19 and TRBJ1-5, with D hard to call. The V end lost 6 bases, the J end lost 3 bases, and 6 bases lay between the germline ends. Germline CDR1 reads LNHDA; CDR2 reads SQIVND (reference sequence). The CDR3 covers 12 residues. CDR3 sequence (DNA): TGTGCCAGTAGGAGGGTCAATCAGCCCCAGCATTTT. Protein product: CASRRVNQPQHF.

This sequence joins TRBV28 and TRBJ2-7, with no clear D. Germline CDR1 and CDR2: MDHEN and SYDVKM. CDR3 length: 18 amino acids. The V end lost 3 bases, the J end lost 2 bases, and 23 bases lay between the germline ends. CDR3 sequence (DNA): TGTGCCAGCAGTTTCAGTTCTGGTTTGGGCAGCCGTACCTACGAGCAGTACTTC. Translating gives CASSFSSGLGSRTYEQYF.

This chain links TRBV28 with TRBJ2-7; TRBD2 agrees at 9 bases. Germline V lookup: CDR1 MDHEN, CDR2 SYDVKM. V trimming: 4 bases; J trimming: 7 bases; junction bases outside the gene matches: 11. CDR3 length: 15 residues. The chain's CDR3 is CASSSALAGNREQYF. CDR3 coding DNA: TGTGCCAGCAGTTCCGCACTAGCGGGCAACAGAGAGCAGTACTTC.

The chain carries TRBV10-3 and TRBJ1-3; D remains ambiguous. Trimming removed 3 bases from V and 4 bases from J, with 4 bases in between. CDR1 and CDR2 from the germline V gene are ENHRY and SYGVKD. The CDR3 totals 12 residues. CDR3 loop: CAISDMGNTIYF. CDR3 nucleotide sequence: TGTGCCATCAGTGATATGGGAAACACCATATATTTT.

The J gene is TRBJ2-7, the V gene TRBV5-6; D remains unclear. The CDR3 totals 12 residues. V lost 1 base and J 2 bases, leaving 4 bases between the germline ends. From germline, CDR1 is SGHDT and CDR2 YYEEEE. This chain's CDR3 is CASSLNPYEQYF. CDR3 bases: TGTGCCAGCAGCTTGAACCCCTACGAGCAGTACTTC.

The gene calls are TRBV9 and TRBJ2-1; the match to TRBD2 covers 8 bases. The V and J ends lost 0 bases and 7 bases, in that order; junction bases with no gene match: 6. Germline values: CDR1 SGDLS, CDR2 YYNGEE. The CDR3 has 15 residues. The CDR3 DNA sequence: TGTGCCAGCAGCGTAGCTGGGACTAGGTCAAATGAGCAGTTCTTC. Protein: CASSVAGTRSNEQFF.